The present T cell receptor (beta chain) was sequenced within a study of OX40 agonist ivuxolimab in advanced cancers. Study information: Males comprised roughly four fifths of the group, whose mean age was about 60 years (range roughly 20 to 85). Three patients, one with hepatocellular carcinoma and two with cutaneous melanoma, responded partially.

The repertoire was sequenced with immunoSEQ multiplex PCR; TCRdb's copy has only in-frame clones and lacks some. This sample carries 98,000 or so clones, roughly 94% of them seen once, and the ten largest clones take 0.18%. People who had autoimmune disease history or systemic immunosuppression were excluded. Germline CDR1 and CDR2: MNHNS and SASEGT. V trimming: 7 bases; J trimming: 2 bases; junction bases outside the gene matches: 5. The length of the CDR3 is 14 residues. The receptor was isolated from an adult with an advanced solid tumor such as melanoma, head and neck, liver or kidney cancer. This sample comprised CD4+ or CD8+ T cells sorted from blood, obtained in a trial of the OX40 agonist ivuxolimab. The J gene is TRBJ2-5, the V gene TRBV6-1, with 9 bases fitting TRBD1. CDR3 coding DNA: TGTGCCAGCAACCGGGACAGGGTACAAGAGACCCAGTACTTC. Its translation: CASNRDRVQETQYF.